This T cell receptor (beta chain) derives from a study of T cells after yellow fever vaccination (dated by TCRdb to the late 2010s). For context, the study as a whole: The SMART-Seq v4 Ultra Low Input RNA kit was used to prepare libraries from fractions with low cell numbers. The cohort comprised two healthy male donors, one aged 18 to 30 and one aged 30 to 40 years. Bulk PBMC replicates and cell subsets were isolated from blood drawn at multiple timepoints before and after both primary and secondary immunization. To follow T-cell clones before and after primary and booster YFV17D yellow fever vaccination, bulk TCR alpha and beta repertoires were sequenced over time. The investigation overall reported the following: The secondary T-cell response was weaker than the primary response but faster, peaking on day 5 instead of day 15. A small fraction of clonotypes showed up in both the CD4 and CD8 compartments, probably as a result of convergent recombination. Computational filtering was needed because FACS-sorted repertoires could contain abundant contaminating clonotypes from the bulk population. After the booster, most of the clones that had expanded following primary vaccination were detected again (around 95% of CD4 and around 90% of CD8), which suggests that memory was broadly maintained. Only a couple of donors were included in the study, so the extent to which the findings can be generalized is limited.

TCR cDNA was synthesized by 5'RACE template switching, through which a universal primer site and unique molecular identifiers were introduced. Priming of cDNA synthesis was performed from both the TCR alpha and TCR beta constant segments. Libraries were amplified in two PCR steps, with sample barcodes and sequencing adapters added in the second step. Sequencing of the libraries was done on either Illumina HiSeq 2500 (2x100 bp) or NovaSeq (2x150 bp). Per the source publication's procedure: Reads were demultiplexed and collapsed into UMI consensus sequences with MIGEC, and V(D)J alignment was performed with MiXCR. Clonotypes responding to the vaccine were identified with edgeR on replicate PBMC samples, with the criteria of FDR below 0.01 and a log2 fold change above 5 up to day 15. CD4 or CD8 identity was assigned to each bulk clonotype according to whether the clonotype was present at higher abundance in the sequenced CD4 repertoire or the sequenced CD8 repertoire. The raw public reads went through TCRdb reprocessing: fastp at Q25, MiXCR clone calling, in-frame beta chains kept. All rows with the same CDR3 protein become a single entry with the most common DNA and genes. The V and J calls and clone size come from TCRdb's table, not from the authors' own analysis. Recorded for this sample are approximately 250,000 distinct CDR3 sequences; roughly 6.3% of them occurred a single time. The ten top clones hold 1.1% of the sample.

This clonotype was counted at least ten times. It has no known antigen specificity. Base quality data are lacking; no much larger clone is found one base away. V was cut back by 0 bases and J by 3 bases, leaving a gap of 11 bases between them. The germline V gene yields LGHNA for CDR1 and YSLEER for CDR2. The CDR3 contains 15 residues, cysteine and phenylalanine counted. The sequence is cut down to CDR3 DNA, 45 bases in frame from base 1. The sample's treatment or condition, from its label and the paper: live attenuated yellow fever vaccine strain. PBMCs were isolated from peripheral blood using a standard Ficoll-Paque protocol. Dynabeads CD4 and CD8 positive selection kits were used to isolate CD4 and CD8 T-cell fractions. RNA was extracted with TriZol from bulk PBMCs, CD4 and CD8 fractions, and dextramer-positive and dextramer-negative fractions.

Sequenced material: CD4+ T cells sorted from PBMCs, taken on the day of the yellow fever booster vaccination. The V gene is TRBV4-3 and the J gene is TRBJ1-1; TRBD1 could be the D gene, as 5 bases match. This TCR was recovered from a man under 40 who received the YFV17D yellow fever vaccine. For the CDR3, the sequence is CASSQDGGGYTEAFF. The DNA reads TGCGCCAGCAGCCAAGATGGTGGGGGTTACACTGAAGCTTTCTTT.